One and the same sample provided the 18 T cell receptor beta chains below, sequenced in a study of blood T cells in healthy people across ages. A second PCR of roughly 7 to 11 cycles used a sample-barcoded 5' primer and a J-beta primer mix. Using its own MiXCR run on the 5' RACE reads, TCRdb lists one record per CDR3 protein. This sample has 1.5 million to 2 million distinct CDR3 sequences; around 35% occur once, and the top ten carry 10% to 12%. Sequencing was done on a sample of blood. All receptors come from a woman in her 30s in good health.

At least ten counts were recorded for this clonotype. The J gene is TRBJ2-7, the V gene TRBV11-2; D is perhaps TRBD2 (6 bases). Per germline, CDR1 SGHAT and CDR2 FQNNGV. Deletions cut 5 bases from V and 4 bases from J, with 21 bases between. The CDR3 runs to 16 residues. CDR3 amino acids: CASSPLIRAGRYEQYF. As DNA, the CDR3 is TGTGCCAGCAGCCCCCTCATTAGGGCAGGGAGGTACGAGCAGTACTTC.

This clonotype was picked up a small number of times. The V gene is TRBV27, the J gene TRBJ2-3; 8 nucleotides match TRBD2. This CDR3 region has 18 residues. The ends lost 3 bases at V and 4 bases at J; junction bases unmatched: 15. In germline, CDR1 is MNHEY, CDR2 SMNVEV (reference sequence). The chain's CDR3 is CASSFLYGRESHADTQYF. As DNA, the CDR3 is TGTGCCAGCAGTTTCCTCTACGGGAGGGAGTCCCACGCAGATACGCAGTATTTT.

The genes are TRBV28 and TRBJ2-7; no definite D call. Germline V gives CDR1 MDHEN, CDR2 SYDVKM. This CDR3 contains 15 residues. V gave up 2 bases and J gave up 3 bases, with 14 bases separating them. CDR3 nucleotides: TGTGCCAGCAGTTTAGCGGTTAACGCTAACTACGAGCAGTACTTC. Translated, it gives CASSLAVNANYEQYF.

The rearrangement uses TRBV14 and TRBJ2-1; D is perhaps TRBD1 or TRBD2 (5 bases each). Germline lookup yields CDR1 SGHDN and CDR2 FVKESK. The length of the CDR3 is 18 residues. V dropped 2 bases and J dropped 6 bases, with 23 bases sitting between them. CDR3 coding DNA: TGTGCCAGCAGCCAACGGTCGGGGCCCTACAGGAGACGCAATGAGCAGTTCTTC. Its translation is CASSQRSGPYRRRNEQFF.

This chain connects TRBV27 to TRBJ2-3; D perhaps matches TRBD2 (6 bases). V dropped 2 bases and J dropped 6 bases, with 12 bases sitting between them. The CDR3 extends over 14 amino acids. Germline V gives CDR1 MNHEY, CDR2 SMNVEV (reference sequence). In nucleotides, the CDR3 is TGTGCCAGCAGTTTACGGGGGTATGCTGATACGCAGTATTTT. This gives the protein CASSLRGYADTQYF.

Comment on this clonotype: Germline and junction disagree at one end, which may indicate a read error. This chain uses TRBV6-6 with TRBJ1-6; D might be TRBD1 (5 bases). CDR1 is MNHNY and CDR2 is SVGAGI in the germline V gene (reference sequence). The CDR3 runs to 16 residues. The chain's CDR3 is CVSSYQIQGRNSPLHF. The DNA of the CDR3 is TGTGTCAGCAGTTATCAAATCCAGGGACGAAATTCACCCCTCCACTTT.

This clonotype was found once. This chain uses TRBV2 with TRBJ1-5, with 8 positions matching TRBD1. CDR3 length: 14 residues. Losses at the gene ends were 6 bases for V and 7 bases for J; bases not matched to a gene: 8. The V gene's germline CDR1 is SNHLY and CDR2 FYNNEI. The CDR3 region is CASRDRASFQPQHF. For the CDR3, the DNA is TGTGCCAGCAGGGACAGGGCAAGTTTCCAGCCCCAGCATTTT.

This clonotype was picked up many times. This chain joins TRBV6-5 and TRBJ2-3; 8 nucleotides agree with TRBD2. Trimming took 6 bases from V and 4 from J; bases not matched to a gene: 9. The CDR3 runs 15 residues. Germline CDR1 reads MNHEY; CDR2 reads SVGAGI. For the CDR3, the DNA is TGTGCCAGCAGAAATAGGGCGGGGGGAGCAGATACGCAGTATTTT. Protein: CASRNRAGGADTQYF.

The chain joins TRBV5-1 to TRBJ2-1; TRBD1 might be the D (5 bases). CDR1 and CDR2 (germline): SGHRS, YFSETQ. The ends were cut back, 1 base at V and 5 bases at J, with 16 bases in the middle. This CDR3 is built from 16 residues. The CDR3 DNA sequence: TGCGCCAGCAGCTTGAACTTAGGGCAGGGAAACAATGAGCAGTTCTTC. Translating it yields CASSLNLGQGNNEQFF.

This clonotype was counted ten times or more. The rearrangement uses TRBV7-2 and TRBJ2-7, with TRBD1 matching 7 bases. The CDR3 consists of 15 residues. Germline loops: CDR1 SGHTA, CDR2 FQGNSA. V shed 5 bases and J 2 bases; nucleotides not matched to a gene: 9. CDR3 in DNA: TGTGCCAGCAGCCCACGGACAGGAGCAACCTACGAGCAGTACTTC. It specifies CASSPRTGATYEQYF.

This clonotype was counted once. A much larger clone differs from this one at a single base, so this may be a read error. This chain uses TRBV11-2 with TRBJ1-1; D is ambiguous. With 4 bases removed from V and 1 base from J, the gap between germline ends came to 7 bases. CDR3 size: 13 residues. The germline CDR1 and CDR2 sequences are SGHAT and FQNNGV. The CDR3 DNA reads TGTGCCAGCAGCTGCGCAACGAACACTGAAGCTTTCTTT. Residues: CASSCATNTEAFF.

The sample holds many counts of this clonotype. The V gene is TRBV24-1, the J gene TRBJ2-1, with TRBD2 matching 7 bases. The CDR3 has 13 amino acids. Per germline, CDR1 KGHDR and CDR2 SFDVKD. Unmatched junction bases numbered 7, after V lost 9 bases and J lost 6 bases. The CDR3 bases are TGTGCCACCGGACGGGGCGGGGGCAATGAGCAGTTCTTC. It is translated as CATGRGGGNEQFF.

The chain uses TRBV4-2 and TRBJ1-2; D gene ambiguous. There are 13 residues in the CDR3. V lost 0 bases and J lost 2, with 4 bases in between. Germline V CDR1 and CDR2: LGHNA, YNFKEQ. CDR3 in DNA: TGTGCCAGCAGCCAAGATTTAAACTATGGCTACACCTTC. Its translation is CASSQDLNYGYTF.

This clonotype came up many times. The chain links TRBV20-1 to TRBJ2-7, with TRBD2 as a possible D gene (6 bases). This CDR3 is 13 amino acids long. Germline V gene lookup returns CDR1 DFQATT and CDR2 SNEGSKA (reference sequence). V was pared by 5 bases and J by 2 bases, with 13 bases between. CDR3 nucleotide sequence: TGCAGTGCTGAACCGGGACTCACCTACGAGCAGTACTTC. Amino acids: CSAEPGLTYEQYF.

This clonotype was observed a handful of times. J is TRBJ2-7 and V is TRBV10-3, with D maybe TRBD2 (5 bases). Germline assignment: CDR1 ENHRY and CDR2 SYGVKD. The CDR3 has 15 residues. The germline V and J ends were trimmed by 4 bases and 0 bases, with 13 bases remaining between them. The DNA for the CDR3 is TGTGCCATCAGTGGGAGGTCGGAGAGCTCCTACGAGCAGTACTTC. It encodes CAISGRSESSYEQYF.

Note on this clonotype: At one of its ends the junction is not consistent with the germline gene, which may arise from a read error. The chain employs TRBV5-1 and TRBJ2-5; D gene ambiguous. Germline V lookup: CDR1 SGHRS, CDR2 YFSETQ. CDR3 size: 13 residues. CDR3 DNA sequence: TGCGCCAGCAGCTACAGCGCCCAAGGGACCCAGTACTTC. Amino acid sequence: CASSYSAQGTQYF.

The sample holds a few counts of this clonotype. The V call is TRBV27, the J call TRBJ2-1; D gene unclear. The CDR3 length is 15 residues. Looked up from germline, CDR1 is MNHEY and CDR2 is SMNVEV (reference sequence). Trimming took off 4 bases at V and 8 bases at J, with 18 bases between the two ends. CDR3 DNA: TGTGCCAGCAGTTCCCTCTACGGGTGTGGGTATGAGCAGTTCTTC. Its protein is CASSSLYGCGYEQFF.

V and J are TRBV30 and TRBJ1-5; D unresolved. Germline V CDR1 and CDR2: GTSNPN, SVGIG (reference sequence). This CDR3 contains 13 residues. V was cut by 1 base and J by 4 bases, with 8 bases left in between. The CDR3 nucleotides read TGTGCCTGGAGTGGGACGGTGAATCAGCCCCAGCATTTT. The encoded protein is CAWSGTVNQPQHF.